This TCR beta chain was retrieved from a study of Ad26.COV2.S vaccination and SARS-CoV-2 variants. About the research overall: This donor came from the COV1001 trial of Ad26.COV2.S.

Treatment: some 20 received Ad26.COV2.S at low or high dose, single or two shots; 5 received placebo; per-sample allocation not given. Following the first vaccine or placebo injection, samples were taken on day 63. Whoever gave the sample was an adult aged 18-55 years in Boston. An Ad26 vector carrying the Wuhan-strain SARS-CoV-2 spike served as the vaccine. Sequencing was performed with immunoSEQ multiplex PCR; in TCRdb, only in-frame clones are kept and a portion is missing. The sample contains some 340,000 clones, about 86% of which appear only once. With respect to this clone: Its antigen is still unknown.

Findings and caveats of the study: Reported findings describe substantial breadth in spike-specific CD8+ and CD4+ T cell responses following vaccination.

V shed 0 bases and J shed 5 bases, with 17 bases lying between them. The CDR3 loop spans 16 amino acids. Germline CDR1 reads MNHEY; CDR2 reads SVGEGT. The TCR comes from a person aged 18-60 years who received the Ad26.COV2.S COVID-19 vaccine or a placebo. The chain recombines TRBV6-2 or TRBV6-3 with TRBJ2-7; a possible D gene is TRBD1 (5 bases). Material: peripheral blood, obtained in a trial of Ad26.COV2.S vaccine versus placebo. CDR3 amino acids: CASSYSQVNLRDEQYF. As DNA, the CDR3 is TGTGCCAGCAGTTACTCACAGGTTAACCTACGCGACGAGCAGTACTTC.